This passage covers 26 T cell receptor beta chains from one sample sequenced in a study of shared clonotypes between healthy human individuals. Some clones are missing from TCRdb's copy, which holds only in-frame ones; the method was immunoSEQ multiplex PCR. The top ten clones hold 0.9% to 1.3% of a sample with more than 2 million clones, 85% to 95% of them seen once. Naive CD8 cells comprised CD45RO-negative, CCR7-positively selected cells, excluding terminally differentiated effector memory CD45RA+ cells. The sample comprised naive CD8+ T cells sorted from blood. All receptors come from a man younger than 30 in good health.

In the case of this clone: Other DNA sequences in this specimen translate into the identical CDR3. V and J are TRBV27 and TRBJ2-7; TRBD1 agrees at 7 bases. Looked up from germline, CDR1 is MNHEY and CDR2 is SMNVEV (reference sequence). Trimming removed 3 bases from V and 3 bases from J; junction bases left unmatched: 5. The length of the CDR3 is 14 residues. CDR3 coding DNA: TGTGCCAGCAGTTTGACAGGGTATAGCTACGAGCAGTACTTC. Translated: CASSLTGYSYEQYF.

J is TRBJ2-7 and V is TRBV14; maybe TRBD1 (5 bases). Deletions cut 2 bases from V and 2 bases from J, with 13 bases between. CDR3 length: 15 residues. Germline CDR1 SGHDN, CDR2 FVKESK. CDR3 nucleotides: TGTGCCAGCAGCCAACTCACGGCAGGGCCCTACGAGCAGTACTTC. Protein sequence: CASSQLTAGPYEQYF.

The chain uses TRBV6-6 and TRBJ2-2, with 11 bases identical to TRBD2. The germline V gene has CDR1 MNHNY and CDR2 SVGAGI (reference sequence). Trimming took 2 bases from V and 7 from J; bases not matched to a gene: 6. The CDR3 length is 16 residues. The CDR3: CASSYTLAGASGELFF. Here the CDR3 DNA reads TGTGCCAGCAGTTACACACTAGCGGGAGCTAGCGGGGAGCTGTTTTTT.

This chain joins TRBV4-1 and TRBJ2-1; 9 nucleotides align to TRBD2. Germline CDR1 and CDR2: MGHRA and YSYEKL. The CDR3 consists of 14 residues. Losses at the gene ends were 4 bases for V and 9 bases for J; bases not matched to a gene: 7. In nucleotides, the CDR3 is TGCGCCAGCAGCCTGTCTAGCGGGAAGCCTGAGCAGTTCTTC. It is translated as CASSLSSGKPEQFF.

This chain uses TRBV2 with TRBJ2-1, with 7 positions matching TRBD2. The CDR3 is made up of 15 amino acids. CDR1 SNHLY and CDR2 FYNNEI come from the germline V gene. V dropped 8 bases and J dropped 2; count of bases not matched to a gene: 9. DNA of the CDR3: TGTGCCAGCGCGGGGGACGGCGCTACCTACAATGAGCAGTTCTTC. It encodes CASAGDGATYNEQFF.

This rearrangement joins TRBV2 to TRBJ1-6; D call uncertain. CDR1 is SNHLY, CDR2 FYNNEI, per germline. The V gene lost 8 bases and the J gene lost 15 bases, with 11 bases spanning the gap. The CDR3 covers 10 residues. The CDR3 is CASEGSLLHF. CDR3 bases: TGTGCCAGCGAGGGCAGTCTCCTCCACTTT.

Remarks on this clone: The same CDR3 arises from other DNA sequences in this sample as well. This chain joins TRBV7-6 and TRBJ2-3; tentative D call: TRBD2 (7 bases). CDR1 is SGHVS and CDR2 is FNYEAQ in the germline V gene. The CDR3 is made up of 14 amino acids. Trimming stripped 1 base from V and 4 bases from J, with 9 bases between. CDR3 nucleotides: TGTGCCAGCAGCTTAGGAGGGGGGGCAGATACGCAGTATTTT. Translated, it gives CASSLGGGADTQYF.

This chain joins TRBV14 and TRBJ2-1, with D possibly TRBD2 on 5 matching bases. V lost 3 bases, J lost 5 bases, and 8 bases lay in between. The CDR3 runs to 13 residues. From germline, CDR1 is SGHDN and CDR2 FVKESK. CDR3 in amino acids: CASSQLADNEQFF. CDR3 nucleotide sequence: TGTGCCAGCAGCCAGCTAGCCGACAATGAGCAGTTCTTC.

The J gene is TRBJ2-2, the V gene TRBV11-3; TRBD1 aligns across 11 bases. Trimming removed 3 bases from V and 5 bases from J; junction bases left unmatched: 5. The CDR3 is 16 amino acids. The V gene's germline CDR1 is SGHNT and CDR2 YENEEA. The CDR3 loop is CASSFQDRGQTGELFF. The CDR3 bases are TGTGCCAGCAGCTTCCAGGACAGGGGGCAAACCGGGGAGCTGTTTTTT.

Turning to this clone: Other DNA sequences in the sample encode the same CDR3. For the CDR3, the DNA is TGTGCCTGGAGCGTGTCCTACGAGCAGTACTTC. Residues: CAWSVSYEQYF. The V and J genes are TRBV30 and TRBJ2-7; D call uncertain. V dropped 3 bases and J dropped 1 base, with 4 bases sitting between them. CDR1 GTSNPN and CDR2 SVGIG come from the germline V gene (reference sequence). The CDR3 totals 11 residues.

In nucleotides, the CDR3 is TGCGCCAGCAGCTTGGCCGGCGTGGCGAGTGGTACTGAAGCTTTCTTT. It yields the protein CASSLAGVASGTEAFF. The chain links TRBV5-1 to TRBJ1-1, with no clear D. V lost 0 bases and J lost 5, with 17 bases in between. The CDR3 consists of 16 residues. Germline CDR1 SGHRS, CDR2 YFSETQ. The full variable domain, its missing parts supplied by reference TRBV5-1 and TRBJ1-1, is KAGVTQTPRYLIKTRGQQVTLSCSPISGHRSVSWYQQTPGQGLQFLFEYFSETQRNKGNFPGRFSGRQFSNSRSEMNVSTLELGDSALYLCASSLAGVASGTEAFFGQGTRLTVV.

Only a few counts were recorded for this clone. V gene TRBV6-1 combines with J gene TRBJ1-5; perhaps TRBD1 as D (5 bases). CDR3 length: 13 residues. Germline V lookup: CDR1 MNHNS, CDR2 SASEGT. Between the trimmed V and J ends, which lost 8 bases and 0 bases, there was a span of 8 bases. DNA for the CDR3: TGTGCCAGCCGGGACCATAGCAATCAGCCCCAGCATTTT. Translated, it gives CASRDHSNQPQHF.

The chain carries TRBV30 and TRBJ2-4, with D perhaps matching TRBD1 or TRBD2 (7 bases each). The germline gives CDR1 GTSNPN, CDR2 SVGIG (reference sequence). This CDR3 is built from 15 residues. The V end was cut by 0 bases, the J end by 6 bases, with 15 bases between. The CDR3: CAWSVLGRGGNIQYF. The CDR3, as DNA: TGTGCCTGGAGTGTACTAGGCAGGGGGGGAAACATTCAGTACTTC.

The sample holds a few counts of this clone. The chain couples TRBV5-5 to TRBJ2-7; TRBD2 is a possible D gene (6 bases). The V and J ends lost 6 bases and 0 bases respectively, with 10 bases between them. The germline V gene has CDR1 SGHKS and CDR2 YYEKEE (reference sequence). The CDR3 contains 13 residues. The CDR3 region is CASNEDYSYEQYF. In nucleotides, the CDR3 is TGTGCCAGCAACGAGGACTACTCCTACGAGCAGTACTTC. The whole variable domain, remainder taken from reference TRBV5-5 and TRBJ2-7, is DAGVTQSPTHLIKTRGQQVTLRCSPISGHKSVSWYQQVLGQGPQFIFQYYEKEERGRGNFPDRFSARQFPNYSSELNVNALLLGDSALYLCASNEDYSYEQYFGPGTRLTVT.

Comments on this clone: At the DNA level, this CDR3 is encoded by other sequences in the same sample as well. V gene TRBV9 combines with J gene TRBJ2-7, with D perhaps TRBD1 or TRBD2 (5 bases each). Looked up from germline, CDR1 is SGDLS and CDR2 is YYNGEE. Trimming removed 0 bases at V and 0 bases at J, with 7 bases between. The length of the CDR3 is 14 residues. The CDR3 region has the DNA TGTGCCAGCAGCGTAGCGGGGACCTCCTACGAGCAGTACTTC. This gives the protein CASSVAGTSYEQYF.

The V and J genes are TRBV28 and TRBJ2-1; 9 nucleotides agree with TRBD2. This CDR3 contains 16 residues. The V gene's germline CDR1 is MDHEN and CDR2 SYDVKM. J lost 0 bases, V lost 4 bases, and 4 bases had no gene match. The CDR3, as DNA: TGTGCCAGCAGTTCCAGGACTAGCGACTCCTACAATGAGCAGTTCTTC. Amino acids: CASSSRTSDSYNEQFF.

The rearrangement links TRBV5-1 to TRBJ2-5; 11 bases fit TRBD2. Trimming at V came to 0 bases and at J to 2 bases, leaving 6 bases not matched to a gene. The CDR3 is made up of 17 amino acids. CDR1 and CDR2 (germline): SGHRS, YFSETQ. The CDR3 coding sequence is TGCGCCAGCAGCTTGGGCCTAGCGGGGGGAATACAAGAGACCCAGTACTTC. Translation: CASSLGLAGGIQETQYF.

This clone was observed a single time. V and J are TRBV7-9 and TRBJ1-1, with a tentative D call TRBD1 (6 bases). Germline V CDR1 and CDR2: SEHNR, FQNEAQ (reference sequence). Trimming stripped 5 bases from V and 10 bases from J, with 17 bases between. CDR3 length: 13 amino acids. CDR3 residues: CASSQTGPPVAFF. CDR3 DNA sequence: TGTGCCAGCAGCCAGACAGGTCCTCCGGTAGCTTTCTTT.

V is TRBV7-9 and J is TRBJ2-1; 7 bases fit TRBD2. Germline lookup yields CDR1 SEHNR and CDR2 FQNEAQ (reference sequence). Trimming took 3 bases from V and 9 from J; bases not matched to a gene: 5. This CDR3 contains 13 residues. This CDR3 is CASSFGGTVEQFF. CDR3 sequence (DNA): TGTGCCAGCAGCTTCGGGGGGACCGTTGAGCAGTTCTTC.

This CDR3 is CASSLDRNLEGGDTQYF. The CDR3 DNA follows: TGTGCCAGCAGCTTAGACCGCAACCTGGAGGGTGGAGATACGCAGTATTTT. The genes are TRBV7-2 and TRBJ2-3; the D gene is possibly TRBD2 (6 bases). Germline loops: CDR1 SGHTA, CDR2 FQGNSA. There are 17 residues in the CDR3. The V end was cut by 1 base, the J end by 5 bases, with 19 bases between.

The chain is built from TRBV6-1 and TRBJ2-7; no firm D call. CDR1 and CDR2 (germline): MNHNS, SASEGT. Trimming took 5 bases from V and 3 from J, leaving 14 bases between them. The CDR3 is made up of 14 amino acids. CDR3 sequence (DNA): TGTGCCAGCAGTACCCGACAAGGCTTCTACGAGCAGTACTTC. Its translation: CASSTRQGFYEQYF.

This clone was recorded once. This chain uses TRBV6-5 with TRBJ2-7, with 8 bases matching TRBD2. The CDR3 loop spans 14 amino acids. Trimming cost V 4 bases and J 3 bases; bases outside gene matches: 5. Germline CDR1 reads MNHEY; CDR2 reads SVGAGI. CDR3 DNA sequence: TGTGCCAGCAGTTCTCGGGGGGGAAGCTACGAGCAGTACTTC. This codes for CASSSRGGSYEQYF.

The V call is TRBV10-3, the J call TRBJ2-5, with 9 bases fitting TRBD1. Trimming removed 4 bases from V and 5 bases from J; junction bases left unmatched: 2. CDR3 length: 13 residues. CDR1 and CDR2 (germline): ENHRY, SYGVKD. The chain's CDR3 is CAISGDRAETQYF. For the CDR3, the DNA is TGTGCCATCAGTGGGGACAGGGCCGAGACCCAGTACTTC.

This chain connects TRBV7-9 to TRBJ1-2; 10 bases align to TRBD1. The V segment lost 4 bases and the J segment 3 bases; nucleotides outside the gene matches: 5. The CDR3 consists of 15 residues. CDR1 SEHNR and CDR2 FQNEAQ come from the germline V gene (reference sequence). The CDR3 loop is CASSSGTGAHYGYTF. The CDR3 DNA is TGTGCCAGCAGCTCCGGGACAGGGGCTCACTATGGCTACACCTTC.

The rearrangement joins TRBV6-1 to TRBJ1-2; TRBD1 is a possible D gene (5 bases). V lost 0 bases to trimming and J lost 3 bases, with 23 bases between them. In germline, CDR1 is MNHNS, CDR2 SASEGT. The CDR3 is made up of 19 amino acids. The DNA for the CDR3 is TGTGCCAGCAGTGAAGCGCTTCAGGGAAGGGAAAACCGTTACTATGGCTACACCTTC. It specifies CASSEALQGRENRYYGYTF.

The sample holds one count of this clone. V is TRBV7-8 and J is TRBJ1-4; tentatively, D is TRBD1 (5 bases). Trimming took 5 bases from V and 2 from J, leaving 12 bases between them. Germline V gives CDR1 SGHVS, CDR2 FQNEAQ. This CDR3 has 15 amino acids. CDR3 sequence reads: CASSPREATNEKLFF. CDR3 DNA: TGTGCCAGCAGCCCCAGGGAGGCGACTAATGAAAAACTGTTTTTT.